Following are 2 T cell receptor beta chains from one sample sequenced in a study of identical twins. From the 5' RACE reads, TCRdb called clonotypes with MiXCR, one entry per CDR3 protein. Among roughly 540,000 distinct CDR3 sequences, approximately 22% were seen once, and the ten largest hold around 0.9%. These data were also filed under a second study, of T cells expressing NK-cell markers.

The sequencing sample was made of CD4+ T cells sorted from blood. These receptors all stem from a woman aged 18-29 years in good health.

This clonotype was seen only a few times. The gene calls are TRBV9 and TRBJ2-1; D is unclear. Per the germline V gene, CDR1 is SGDLS and CDR2 is YYNGEE. V shed 0 bases and J shed 9 bases, with 10 bases lying between them. The CDR3 covers 13 residues. The DNA for the CDR3 is TGTGCCAGCAGCGTAGTCGAGCTCAGTGAGCAGTTCTTC. This gives the protein CASSVVELSEQFF.

This clonotype was recorded only once. V is TRBV5-1 and J is TRBJ2-3; D is perhaps TRBD2 (6 bases). Trimming took 4 bases from V and 1 from J, leaving 16 bases between them. CDR1 is SGHRS and CDR2 is YFSETQ in the germline V gene. The CDR3 consists of 16 residues. CDR3 protein: CASSRPVERGTDTQYF. The CDR3 DNA is TGCGCCAGCAGCCGGCCCGTGGAGCGGGGCACAGATACGCAGTATTTT.